This T cell receptor beta chain was profiled in a study of T cell responses to AZD1222 COVID-19 vaccine. Findings and caveats of the study: Samples come after the peak T cell response, not at day 14. Reports indicate that nearly half of spike-specific TCRs are directed at unmutated variant regions.

CDR3 length: 12 residues. Germline V lookup: CDR1 DFQATT, CDR2 SNEGSKA (reference sequence). The ends were cut back, 3 bases at V and 7 bases at J, with 12 bases in the middle. As to this clone: Its matching antigen is unknown.

Analyses pooled second doses at about 4 or about 12 weeks. Produced via immunoSEQ multiplex PCR; TCRdb's table is partial and in-frame only. The sample yields some 200,000 clones, roughly nine tenths seen once. The rearrangement links TRBV20-1 to TRBJ1-1; D is uncertain. The TCR comes from an adult who received the AZD1222 COVID-19 vaccine. Sequences were derived from peripheral blood, sampled 28 days after the second AZD1222 dose. The CDR3 nucleotides read TGCAGTGCTAGTTCTCAAACGGTTGAAGCTTTCTTT. This encodes CSASSQTVEAFF.